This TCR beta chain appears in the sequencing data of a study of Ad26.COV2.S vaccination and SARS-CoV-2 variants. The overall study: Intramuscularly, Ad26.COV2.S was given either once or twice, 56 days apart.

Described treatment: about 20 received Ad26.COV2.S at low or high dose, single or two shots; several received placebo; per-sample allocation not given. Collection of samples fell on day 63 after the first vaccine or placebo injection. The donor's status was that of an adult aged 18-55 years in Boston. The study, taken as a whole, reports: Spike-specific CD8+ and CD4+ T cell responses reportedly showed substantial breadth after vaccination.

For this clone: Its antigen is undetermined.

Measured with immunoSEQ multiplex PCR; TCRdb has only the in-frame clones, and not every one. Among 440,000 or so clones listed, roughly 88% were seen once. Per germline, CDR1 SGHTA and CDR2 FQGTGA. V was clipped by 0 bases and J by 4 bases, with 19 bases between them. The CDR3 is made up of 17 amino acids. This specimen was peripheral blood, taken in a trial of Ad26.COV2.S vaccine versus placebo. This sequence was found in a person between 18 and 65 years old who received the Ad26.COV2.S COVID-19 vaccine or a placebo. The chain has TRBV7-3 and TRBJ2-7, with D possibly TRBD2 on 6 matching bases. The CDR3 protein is CASSLTGPGVGSYEQYF. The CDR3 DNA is TGTGCCAGCAGCTTAACGGGGCCGGGAGTGGGTTCATACGAGCAGTACTTC.